This record concerns one TCR beta chain sequence. As yet, its antigen is unknown. These data come from a study of quantifying T cell responses using KT2 cells. Overall study: TCR alpha and beta constant-region primers primed reverse transcription of RNA. Estimated efficiency of the T4 ligation step was above 9.5% under optimum conditions. Whole-study findings and limits: The number of KT2 alpha and beta sequences was a linear function of input KT2 cells.

Each cDNA got a UMI-containing oligo ligated at its 3' end. The first PCR ran roughly 4 cycles with an equimolar RC1.1 and RC1.2 beta primer mix. TCRdb re-called the UMI-ligation and nested PCR reads with MiXCR, one entry per CDR3 protein. The table has some 41,000 distinct CDR3 sequences, approximately 15% seen once. The sample taken for sequencing was PBMCs spiked with cells of the T cell clone KT2. This sequence originates from a human donor.

CDR3 in amino acids: CASSFNPETQYF. The CDR3 nucleotides are TGCGCCAGCAGCTTTAACCCAGAGACCCAGTACTTC. The J gene is TRBJ2-5, the V gene TRBV5-1; D gene ambiguous. Germline V gene lookup returns CDR1 SGHRS and CDR2 YFSETQ. The CDR3 extends over 12 amino acids. The germline V and J ends were trimmed by 2 bases and 4 bases, with 6 bases remaining between them.